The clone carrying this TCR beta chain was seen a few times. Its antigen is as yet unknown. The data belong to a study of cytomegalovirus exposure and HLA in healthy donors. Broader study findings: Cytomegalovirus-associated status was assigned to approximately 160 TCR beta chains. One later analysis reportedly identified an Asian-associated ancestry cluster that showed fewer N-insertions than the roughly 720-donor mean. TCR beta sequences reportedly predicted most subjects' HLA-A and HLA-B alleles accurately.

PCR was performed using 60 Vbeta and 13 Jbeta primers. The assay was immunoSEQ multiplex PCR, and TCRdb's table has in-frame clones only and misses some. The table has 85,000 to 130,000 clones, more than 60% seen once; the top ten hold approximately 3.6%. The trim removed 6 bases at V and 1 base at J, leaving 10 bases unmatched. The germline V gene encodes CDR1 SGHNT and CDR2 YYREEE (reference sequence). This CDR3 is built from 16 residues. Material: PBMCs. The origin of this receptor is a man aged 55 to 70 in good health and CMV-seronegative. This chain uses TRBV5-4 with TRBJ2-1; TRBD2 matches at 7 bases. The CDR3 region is CASTPSGAGSYNEQFF. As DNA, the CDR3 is TGTGCCAGCACCCCATCGGGAGCGGGGTCCTACAATGAGCAGTTCTTC.